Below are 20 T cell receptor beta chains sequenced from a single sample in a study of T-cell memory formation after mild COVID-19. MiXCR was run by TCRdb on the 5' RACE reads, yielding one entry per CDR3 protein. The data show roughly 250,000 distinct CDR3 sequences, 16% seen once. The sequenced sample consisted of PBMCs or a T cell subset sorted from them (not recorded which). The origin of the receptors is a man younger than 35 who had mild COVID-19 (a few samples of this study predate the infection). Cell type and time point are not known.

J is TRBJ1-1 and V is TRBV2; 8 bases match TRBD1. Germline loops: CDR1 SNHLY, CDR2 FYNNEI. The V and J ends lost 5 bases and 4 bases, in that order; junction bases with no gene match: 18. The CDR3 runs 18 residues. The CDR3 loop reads CASSPAGGRSMGSTEAFF. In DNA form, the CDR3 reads TGTGCCAGCAGTCCTGCAGGGGGCAGGAGTATGGGGAGCACTGAAGCTTTCTTT. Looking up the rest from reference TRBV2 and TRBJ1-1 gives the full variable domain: EPEVTQTPSHQVTQMGQEVILRCVPISNHLYFYWYRQILGQKVEFLVSFYNNEISEKSEIFDDQFSVERPDGSNFTLKIRSTKLEDSAMYFCASSPAGGRSMGSTEAFFGQGTRLTVV.

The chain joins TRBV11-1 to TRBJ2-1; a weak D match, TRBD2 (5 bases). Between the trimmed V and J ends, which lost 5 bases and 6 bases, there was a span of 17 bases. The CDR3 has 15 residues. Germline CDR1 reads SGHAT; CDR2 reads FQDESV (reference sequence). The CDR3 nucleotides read TGTGCCAGCAGCGGGGAGAGCGCCCTATTCAATGAGCAGTTCTTC. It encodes CASSGESALFNEQFF. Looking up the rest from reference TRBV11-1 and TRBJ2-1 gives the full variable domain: EAEVAQSPRYKITEKSQAVAFWCDPISGHATLYWYRQILGQGPELLVQFQDESVVDDSQLPKDRFSAERLKGVDSTLKIQPAELGDSAMYLCASSGESALFNEQFFGPGTRLTVL.

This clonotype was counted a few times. The CDR3 nucleotides read TGTGCCAGCAGTCCTCCGGGTCGCGAGCAGTACTTC. Translated, it gives CASSPPGREQYF. J is TRBJ2-7 and V is TRBV27; D call uncertain. With 5 bases removed from V and 6 bases from J, the gap between germline ends came to 11 bases. The CDR3 has 12 residues. The germline CDR1 and CDR2 sequences are MNHEY and SMNVEV (reference sequence).

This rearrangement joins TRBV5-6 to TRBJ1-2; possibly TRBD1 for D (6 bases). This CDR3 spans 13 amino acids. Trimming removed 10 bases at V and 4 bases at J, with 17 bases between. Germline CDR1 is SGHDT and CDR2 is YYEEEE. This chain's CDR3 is CAARPRGAYGYTF. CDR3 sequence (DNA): TGTGCCGCAAGGCCCAGGGGTGCCTATGGCTACACCTTC. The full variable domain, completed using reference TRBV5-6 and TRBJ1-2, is DAGVTQSPTHLIKTRGQQVTLRCSPKSGHDTVSWYQQALGQGPQFIFQYYEEEERQRGNFPDRFSGHQFPNYSSELNVNALLLGDSALYLCAARPRGAYGYTFGSGTRLTVV.

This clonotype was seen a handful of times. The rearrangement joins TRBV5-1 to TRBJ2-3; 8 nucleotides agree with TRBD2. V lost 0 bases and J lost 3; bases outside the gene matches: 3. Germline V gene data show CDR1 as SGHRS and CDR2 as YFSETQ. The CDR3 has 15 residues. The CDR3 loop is CASSLARGDTDTQYF. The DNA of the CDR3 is TGCGCCAGCAGCTTGGCGCGGGGGGATACAGATACGCAGTATTTT.

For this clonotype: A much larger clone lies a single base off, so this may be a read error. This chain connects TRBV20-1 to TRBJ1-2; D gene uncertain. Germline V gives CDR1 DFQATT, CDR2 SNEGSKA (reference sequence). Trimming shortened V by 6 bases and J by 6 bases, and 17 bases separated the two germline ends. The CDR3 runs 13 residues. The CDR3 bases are TGCAGTGCCGTTCTTCACACAGTCGATGGCTACACCTTC. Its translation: CSAVLHTVDGYTF.

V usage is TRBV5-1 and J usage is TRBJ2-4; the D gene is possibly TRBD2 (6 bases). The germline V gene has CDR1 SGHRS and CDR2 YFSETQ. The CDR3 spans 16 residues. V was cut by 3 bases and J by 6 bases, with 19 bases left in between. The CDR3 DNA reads TGCGCCAGCAGCTCGGATGCCGGGACTGCGAGAAACATTCAGTACTTC. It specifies CASSSDAGTARNIQYF. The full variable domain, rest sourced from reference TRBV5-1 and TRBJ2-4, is KAGVTQTPRYLIKTRGQQVTLSCSPISGHRSVSWYQQTPGQGLQFLFEYFSETQRNKGNFPGRFSGRQFSNSRSEMNVSTLELGDSALYLCASSSDAGTARNIQYFGAGTRLSVL.

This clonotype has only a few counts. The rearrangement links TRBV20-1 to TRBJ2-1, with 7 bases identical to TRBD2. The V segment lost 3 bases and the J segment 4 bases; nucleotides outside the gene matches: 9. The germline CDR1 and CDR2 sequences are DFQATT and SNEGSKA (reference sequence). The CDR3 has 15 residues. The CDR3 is CSARSSPRGYNEQFF. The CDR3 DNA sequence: TGCAGTGCTAGGTCGTCTCCGCGGGGGTACAATGAGCAGTTCTTC.

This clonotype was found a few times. The CDR3: CAISGDQPYEQYV. Written as DNA, the CDR3 is TGTGCCATCAGTGGTGACCAGCCATACGAGCAGTACGTC. The chain uses TRBV10-3 and TRBJ2-7; no definite D call. Trimming took off 4 bases at V and 4 bases at J, with 11 bases between the two ends. The germline gives CDR1 ENHRY, CDR2 SYGVKD. The CDR3 covers 13 residues.

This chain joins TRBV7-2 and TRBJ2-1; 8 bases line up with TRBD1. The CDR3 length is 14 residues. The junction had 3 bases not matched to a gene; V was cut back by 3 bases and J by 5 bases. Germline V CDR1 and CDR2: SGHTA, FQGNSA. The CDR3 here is CASSFQTGDNEQFF. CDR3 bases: TGTGCCAGCAGCTTTCAGACAGGGGACAATGAGCAGTTCTTC.

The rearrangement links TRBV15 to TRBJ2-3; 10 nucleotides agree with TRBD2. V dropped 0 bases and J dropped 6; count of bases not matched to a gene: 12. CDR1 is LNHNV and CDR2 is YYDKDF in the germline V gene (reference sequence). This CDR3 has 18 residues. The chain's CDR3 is CATSRDQGTSGVYDTQYF. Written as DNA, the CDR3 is TGTGCCACCAGCAGAGACCAAGGAACTAGCGGGGTATATGATACGCAGTATTTT.

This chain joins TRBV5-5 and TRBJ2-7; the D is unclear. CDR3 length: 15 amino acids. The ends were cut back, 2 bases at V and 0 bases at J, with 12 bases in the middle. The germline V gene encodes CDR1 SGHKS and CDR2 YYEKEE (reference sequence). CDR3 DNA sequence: TGTGCCAGCAGCTTCGCTACCGGTAGCTCCTACGAGCAGTACTTC. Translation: CASSFATGSSYEQYF.

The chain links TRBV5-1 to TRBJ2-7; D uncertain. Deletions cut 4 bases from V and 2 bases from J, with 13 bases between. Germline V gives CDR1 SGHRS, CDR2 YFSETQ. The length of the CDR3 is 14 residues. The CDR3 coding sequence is TGCGCCAGCAGCAAGAGGACCGAACCCTACGAGCAGTACTTC. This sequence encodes CASSKRTEPYEQYF.

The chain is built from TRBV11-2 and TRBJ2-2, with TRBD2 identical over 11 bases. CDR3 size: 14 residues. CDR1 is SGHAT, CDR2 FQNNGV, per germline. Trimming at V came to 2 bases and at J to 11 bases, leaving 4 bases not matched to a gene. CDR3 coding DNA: TGTGCCAGCAGCTTAAATAGCGGGGGGGCTGAGCTGTTTTTT. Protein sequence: CASSLNSGGAELFF.

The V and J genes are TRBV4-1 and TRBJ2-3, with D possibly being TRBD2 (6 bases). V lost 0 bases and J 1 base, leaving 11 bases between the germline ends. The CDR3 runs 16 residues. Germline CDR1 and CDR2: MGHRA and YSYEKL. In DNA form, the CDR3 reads TGCGCCAGCAGCCAAGATCCGGGACTTCGCACAGATACGCAGTATTTT. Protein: CASSQDPGLRTDTQYF.

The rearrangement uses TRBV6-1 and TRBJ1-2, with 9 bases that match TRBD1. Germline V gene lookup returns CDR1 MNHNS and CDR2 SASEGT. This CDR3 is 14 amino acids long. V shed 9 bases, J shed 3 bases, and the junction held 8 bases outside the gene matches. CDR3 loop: CARGPGQGYYGYTF. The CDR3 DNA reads TGTGCCAGGGGGCCGGGACAGGGATACTATGGCTACACCTTC.

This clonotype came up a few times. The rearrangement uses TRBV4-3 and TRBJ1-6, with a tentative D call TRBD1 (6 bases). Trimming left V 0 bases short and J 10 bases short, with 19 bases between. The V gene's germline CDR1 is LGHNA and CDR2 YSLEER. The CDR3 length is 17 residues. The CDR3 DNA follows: TGCGCCAGCAGCCAAGAAGTACCGGCAGGGGCTGACTCACCCCTCCACTTT. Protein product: CASSQEVPAGADSPLHF.

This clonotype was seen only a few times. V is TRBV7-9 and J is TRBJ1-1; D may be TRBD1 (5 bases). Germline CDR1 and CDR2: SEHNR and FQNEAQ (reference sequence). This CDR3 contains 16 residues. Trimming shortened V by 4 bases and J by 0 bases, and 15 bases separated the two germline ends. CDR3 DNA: TGTGCCAGCAGCTCGACCTGGGGCAGGATGAACACTGAAGCTTTCTTT. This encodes CASSSTWGRMNTEAFF.

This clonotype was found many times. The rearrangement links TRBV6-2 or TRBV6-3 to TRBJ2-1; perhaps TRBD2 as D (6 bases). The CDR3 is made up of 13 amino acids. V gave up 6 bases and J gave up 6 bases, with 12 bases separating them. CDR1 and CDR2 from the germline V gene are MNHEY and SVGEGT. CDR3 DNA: TGTGCCAGCAGACGGGACGGGAGCAATGAGCAGTTCTTC. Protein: CASRRDGSNEQFF.

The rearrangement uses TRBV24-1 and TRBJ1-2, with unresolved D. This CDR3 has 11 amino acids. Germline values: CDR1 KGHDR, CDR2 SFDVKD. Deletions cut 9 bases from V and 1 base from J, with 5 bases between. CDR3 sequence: CATESNYGYTF. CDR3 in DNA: TGTGCCACCGAAAGTAACTATGGCTACACCTTC.